These 17 T cell receptor beta chains originate from one sample sequenced in a study of blood T cell repertoires in COVID-19. Generated by immunoSEQ multiplex PCR, the TCRdb table keeps only in-frame clones and is missing some. This sample has 300,000 to 350,000 clones; roughly 89% occur once, and the top ten carry 4% to 5.5%. The sequenced material came from PBMCs or T cells enriched from blood (not recorded which). Every receptor here comes from a young woman with acute COVID-19.

The chain combines TRBV18 with TRBJ2-5; 7 nucleotides match TRBD1. There are 15 residues in the CDR3. The ends lost 4 bases at V and 2 bases at J; junction bases unmatched: 7. The germline V gene has CDR1 KGHSH and CDR2 LQKENI. The CDR3 coding sequence is TGTGCCAGCTCACGATCAGGGGGTTCGCAAGAGACCCAGTACTTC. Translation: CASSRSGGSQETQYF.

This sequence joins TRBV7-3 and TRBJ2-7; 7 positions match TRBD1. CDR3 length equals 16 residues. J gave up 1 base and V 2 bases, and 8 bases lay outside the gene matches. Germline V gene lookup returns CDR1 SGHTA and CDR2 FQGTGA. CDR3 nucleotides: TGTGCCAGCAGCTTAGACGGCCGGGACAGTTCCTACGAGCAGTACTTC. This gives the protein CASSLDGRDSSYEQYF.

The V call is TRBV2, the J call TRBJ1-5; D is possibly TRBD1 (5 bases). The CDR3 spans 15 residues. Trimming removed 5 bases at V and 7 bases at J, with 18 bases between. Looked up from germline, CDR1 is SNHLY and CDR2 is FYNNEI. In DNA, the CDR3 is TGTGCCAGCAGTAAAAGCCAGGGATCTGAACAGCCCCAGCATTTT. Encoded protein: CASSKSQGSEQPQHF.

This clone was detected a few times. This chain uses TRBV5-4 with TRBJ2-7; 12 bases match TRBD1. The trim removed 0 bases at V and 7 bases at J, leaving 11 bases unmatched. This CDR3 comprises 17 residues. From germline, CDR1 is SGHNT and CDR2 YYREEE (reference sequence). The CDR3 bases are TGTGCCAGCAGCTTGGGATCACCGGGACAGGGGGCGCGTGAGCAGTACTTC. Residues: CASSLGSPGQGAREQYF.

The chain carries TRBV11-3 and TRBJ2-7, with 7 bases matching TRBD1. Germline CDR1 reads SGHNT; CDR2 reads YENEEA. The J segment lost 5 bases and the V segment lost 3 bases, leaving 4 bases of the junction unmatched. The CDR3 spans 13 residues. Written as DNA, the CDR3 is TGTGCCAGCAGCTTGACAGGGCTGAACGAGCAGTACTTC. Its protein is CASSLTGLNEQYF.

The V and J genes are TRBV28 and TRBJ1-2; TRBD1 aligns across 7 bases. The CDR3 has 14 amino acids. Germline assignment: CDR1 MDHEN and CDR2 SYDVKM. V shed 8 bases, J shed 1 base, and the junction held 7 bases outside the gene matches. The CDR3 spells CASGTAALNYGYTF. The CDR3 DNA reads as TGTGCCAGCGGGACAGCGGCCCTTAACTATGGCTACACCTTC.

V usage is TRBV9 and J usage is TRBJ2-2, with D maybe TRBD2 (5 bases). CDR1 is SGDLS, CDR2 YYNGEE, per germline. V was shortened by 4 bases and J by 0 bases, with 10 bases between the two germline ends. The CDR3 sequence is 15 residues long. The CDR3: CASSPRATNTGELFF. In DNA form, the CDR3 reads TGTGCCAGCAGCCCGAGGGCGACGAACACCGGGGAGCTGTTTTTT.

The rearrangement joins TRBV19 to TRBJ1-5; D unclear. This CDR3 is built from 12 residues. The V gene's germline CDR1 is LNHDA and CDR2 SQIVND (reference sequence). With 7 bases removed from V and 6 bases from J, the gap between germline ends came to 10 bases. The CDR3 here is CASKSVGQPQHF. CDR3 coding DNA: TGTGCCAGTAAGTCTGTCGGTCAGCCCCAGCATTTT.

The chain couples TRBV7-3 to TRBJ1-2, with 11 bases lining up with TRBD1. Trimming removed 7 bases from V and 1 base from J; junction bases left unmatched: 8. The CDR3 contains 16 residues. Germline V gene sequence: CDR1 SGHTA, CDR2 FQGTGA. This CDR3 reads CASTLTGTGGNYGYTF. CDR3 in DNA: TGTGCCAGCACCCTAACTGGGACAGGGGGTAACTATGGCTACACCTTC.

The V call is TRBV5-1, the J call TRBJ2-7; TRBD1 is a possible D gene (6 bases). V shed 2 bases and J shed 5 bases, with 17 bases lying between them. Germline V gene data show CDR1 as SGHRS and CDR2 as YFSETQ. This CDR3 has 15 amino acids. The CDR3 DNA reads as TGCGCCAGCAGCTTACAGGGCGAACATGAAGACGAGCAGTACTTC. Translated, it gives CASSLQGEHEDEQYF. Using reference TRBV5-1 and TRBJ2-7 for the parts outside the CDR3, the full variable domain is KAGVTQTPRYLIKTRGQQVTLSCSPISGHRSVSWYQQTPGQGLQFLFEYFSETQRNKGNFPGRFSGRQFSNSRSEMNVSTLELGDSALYLCASSLQGEHEDEQYFGPGTRLTVT.

The rearrangement uses TRBV7-2 and TRBJ1-4, with 10 positions matching TRBD1. Trimming at V came to 5 bases and at J to 8 bases, leaving 8 bases not matched to a gene. Germline values: CDR1 SGHTA, CDR2 FQGNSA. CDR3 length: 15 residues. As DNA, the CDR3 is TGTGCCAGCAGCCCGCGACAGGGGGCGTGGGAAAAACTGTTTTTT. As protein: CASSPRQGAWEKLFF.

CDR3 loop: CASKGSGVYDTQYF. In nucleotides, the CDR3 is TGCGCCAGCAAGGGTAGCGGGGTGTACGATACGCAGTATTTT. The chain joins TRBV5-1 to TRBJ2-3; 8 bases match TRBD2. With V trimmed by 6 bases and J by 6 bases, 9 bases remained unmatched. The CDR3 consists of 14 residues. Germline CDR1 SGHRS, CDR2 YFSETQ.

The V gene is TRBV2, the J gene TRBJ2-4; 7 bases line up with TRBD2. J lost 1 base, V lost 6 bases, and 6 bases had no gene match. Germline CDR1 reads SNHLY; CDR2 reads FYNNEI. The length of the CDR3 is 15 residues. The CDR3 here is CASRGRGTAKNIQYF. In DNA, the CDR3 is TGTGCCAGCAGGGGGCGGGGGACCGCCAAAAACATTCAGTACTTC.

As concerns this clone: Other nucleotide sequences in the sample specify the same CDR3. The gene calls are TRBV28 and TRBJ2-5; no clear D gene. Trimming shortened V by 5 bases and J by 2 bases, and 3 bases separated the two germline ends. The length of the CDR3 is 11 residues. Germline CDR1 is MDHEN and CDR2 is SYDVKM. Here the CDR3 reads CASSPQETQYF. In DNA, the CDR3 is TGTGCCAGCAGTCCACAAGAGACCCAGTACTTC. The full variable domain, in which reference TRBV28 and TRBJ2-5 provide the parts outside the CDR3, is DVKVTQSSRYLVKRTGEKVFLECVQDMDHENMFWYRQDPGLGLRLIYFSYDVKMKEKGDIPEGYSVSREKKERFSLILESASTNQTSMYLCASSPQETQYFGPGTRLLVL.

CDR3 DNA: TGTGCCAGCAGCCAGAGGGAGGGGACTGAAGCTTTCTTT. It translates to CASSQREGTEAFF. This rearrangement joins TRBV9 to TRBJ1-1; TRBD1 is a possible D gene (5 bases). Trimming shortened V by 4 bases and J by 5 bases, and 12 bases separated the two germline ends. Germline values: CDR1 SGDLS, CDR2 YYNGEE. The CDR3 covers 13 residues.

V is TRBV7-4 and J is TRBJ2-1, with TRBD2 identical over 8 bases. V shed 5 bases and J 9 bases; nucleotides not matched to a gene: 9. The CDR3 has 14 amino acids. Germline V gene data show CDR1 as SGHVT and CDR2 as SQSDAQ. CDR3 in amino acids: CASSVTGGQGEQFF. CDR3 nucleotide sequence: TGTGCCAGCAGCGTTACGGGAGGGCAGGGTGAGCAGTTCTTC.

The chain uses TRBV2 and TRBJ2-7, with D hard to call. Looked up from germline, CDR1 is SNHLY and CDR2 is FYNNEI. The CDR3 totals 12 residues. V gave up 3 bases and J gave up 4 bases, with 7 bases separating them. In nucleotides, the CDR3 is TGTGCCAGCAGTGACTTGGCTTACGAGCAGTACTTC. Translation gives CASSDLAYEQYF.